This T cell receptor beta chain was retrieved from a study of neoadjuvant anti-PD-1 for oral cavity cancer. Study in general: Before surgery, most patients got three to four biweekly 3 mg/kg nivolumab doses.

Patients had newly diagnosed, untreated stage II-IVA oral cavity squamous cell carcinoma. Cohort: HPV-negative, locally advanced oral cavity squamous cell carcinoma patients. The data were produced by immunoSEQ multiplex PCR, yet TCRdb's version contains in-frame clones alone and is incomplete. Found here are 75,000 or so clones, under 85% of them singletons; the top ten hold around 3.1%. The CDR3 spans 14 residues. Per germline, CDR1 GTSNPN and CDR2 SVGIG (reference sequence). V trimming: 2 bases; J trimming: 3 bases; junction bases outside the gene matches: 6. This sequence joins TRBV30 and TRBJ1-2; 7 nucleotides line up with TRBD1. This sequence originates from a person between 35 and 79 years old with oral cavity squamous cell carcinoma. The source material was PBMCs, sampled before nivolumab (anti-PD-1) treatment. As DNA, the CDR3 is TGTGCCTGGAGTAAAGGGGGCGAATACTATGGCTACACCTTC. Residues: CAWSKGGEYYGYTF.